These 26 T cell receptor beta chains originate from one sample sequenced in a study of blood T cell repertoires in COVID-19. Repertoires were generated with immunoSEQ multiplex PCR, while TCRdb's copy carries only in-frame clones and drops some. The sample lists under 200,000 clones, roughly 84% occurring once. Sequencing was performed on peripheral blood. These receptors were taken from a man aged 55 to 69 who had recovered from COVID-19.

Only a few counts were recorded for this clone. The V and J genes are TRBV18 and TRBJ1-1; a weak D match, TRBD1 (6 bases). Germline-derived CDR1 and CDR2 are KGHSH and LQKENI. This CDR3 is built from 13 residues. The germline V and J ends were trimmed by 6 bases and 0 bases, with 8 bases remaining between them. CDR3 bases: TGTGCCAGCTCGTCAGGGGTGAACACTGAAGCTTTCTTT. This codes for CASSSGVNTEAFF.

This sequence joins TRBV5-1 and TRBJ1-5, with TRBD1 as a possible D gene (6 bases). CDR3 length: 14 residues. Germline-derived CDR1 and CDR2 are SGHRS and YFSETQ. The V end lost 0 bases, the J end lost 5 bases, and 9 bases lay between the germline ends. CDR3 DNA sequence: TGCGCCAGCAGCTTGGAGAACAGGGATCAGCCCCAGCATTTT. Its translation is CASSLENRDQPQHF.

The V call is TRBV7-8, the J call TRBJ1-6; TRBD1 might be the D (6 bases). CDR3 length: 12 amino acids. V lost 0 bases to trimming and J lost 14 bases, with 8 bases between them. From germline, CDR1 is SGHVS and CDR2 FQNEAQ. The CDR3 here is CASSLAGDTLHF. DNA of the CDR3: TGTGCCAGCAGCTTAGCCGGGGACACCCTCCACTTT.

The chain uses TRBV15 and TRBJ2-7, with 12 bases that match TRBD2. V was pared by 0 bases and J by 3 bases, with 9 bases of the junction left unmatched. The V gene's germline CDR1 is LNHNV and CDR2 YYDKDF (reference sequence). This CDR3 contains 18 residues. The CDR3 loop is CATSRELAGGSGYYEQYF. CDR3 sequence (DNA): TGTGCCACCAGCAGAGAACTAGCGGGGGGCTCGGGCTACTACGAGCAGTACTTC.

This sequence joins TRBV6-5 and TRBJ2-7; 7 bases align to TRBD1. Germline values: CDR1 MNHEY, CDR2 SVGAGI. CDR3 length: 13 residues. The junction had 6 bases not matched to a gene; V was cut back by 7 bases and J by 3 bases. The CDR3 spells CASTRQGDYEQYF. In DNA form, the CDR3 reads TGTGCCAGCACCCGACAGGGTGACTACGAGCAGTACTTC.

The chain has TRBV7-3 and TRBJ1-1; D is possibly TRBD1 (5 bases). Trimming cost V 2 bases and J 4 bases, with 17 bases left between them. From germline, CDR1 is SGHTA and CDR2 FQGTGA. This CDR3 region has 16 residues. The CDR3 region has the DNA TGTGCCAGCAGCTTAGGCGTTTTCCGGGGGAGCACTGAAGCTTTCTTT. Translation: CASSLGVFRGSTEAFF.

The genes are TRBV13 and TRBJ2-1, with D perhaps matching TRBD1 (6 bases). The germline gives CDR1 PRHDT, CDR2 FYEKMQ (reference sequence). Between the trimmed V and J ends, which lost 2 bases and 2 bases, there was a span of 10 bases. The CDR3 runs to 15 residues. The CDR3 nucleotides are TGTGCCAGCAGCTTATCCCGGACAGCCTACAATGAGCAGTTCTTC. It yields the protein CASSLSRTAYNEQFF. Complete variable domain (other parts from reference TRBV13 and TRBJ2-1): AAGVIQSPRHLIKEKRETATLKCYPIPRHDTVYWYQQGPGQDPQFLISFYEKMQSDKGSIPDRFSAQQFSDYHSELNMSSLELGDSALYFCASSLSRTAYNEQFFGPGTRLTVL.

The rearrangement links TRBV7-9 to TRBJ1-2; 8 bases are shared with TRBD1. The CDR3 runs to 14 residues. The junction had 10 bases not matched to a gene; V was cut back by 5 bases and J by 8 bases. CDR1 and CDR2 (germline): SEHNR, FQNEAQ (reference sequence). In nucleotides, the CDR3 is TGTGCCAGCAGCATCGGGACAGGAGGTGGGGGCTACACCTTC. It translates to CASSIGTGGGGYTF.

V usage is TRBV19 and J usage is TRBJ2-2, with 9 bases fitting TRBD1. The CDR3 extends over 15 amino acids. With V trimmed by 3 bases and J by 7 bases, 6 bases remained unmatched. Germline CDR1 and CDR2: LNHDA and SQIVND (reference sequence). In DNA form, the CDR3 reads TGTGCCAGTAGTATCGGGACAGGGTTCATCGGGGAGCTGTTTTTT. It is translated as CASSIGTGFIGELFF.

J is TRBJ1-3 and V is TRBV7-9; D possibly corresponds to TRBD1 (5 bases). Trimming pared 3 bases from V and 4 bases from J, leaving 10 bases between. Germline V gene lookup returns CDR1 SEHNR and CDR2 FQNEAQ (reference sequence). The CDR3 has 14 amino acids. CDR3 region: CASSFSGAGNTIYF. The DNA for the CDR3 is TGTGCCAGCAGCTTCTCTGGGGCAGGAAACACCATATATTTT.

V usage is TRBV5-1 and J usage is TRBJ1-2; D may be TRBD1 (6 bases). V lost 4 bases and J 6 bases, leaving 19 bases between the germline ends. This CDR3 contains 15 residues. Germline V gene data show CDR1 as SGHRS and CDR2 as YFSETQ. The CDR3 sequence is CASSPRTVNVDGYTF. DNA for the CDR3: TGCGCCAGCAGCCCCCGGACAGTTAATGTCGATGGCTACACCTTC.

The chain combines TRBV6-5 with TRBJ1-5, with 7 bases aligning to TRBD1. The CDR3 loop spans 14 amino acids. Unmatched junction bases numbered 6, after V lost 5 bases and J lost 5 bases. Germline assignment: CDR1 MNHEY and CDR2 SVGAGI. The CDR3 nucleotides read TGTGCCAGCAGTCTGGGGACAGATGATCAGCCCCAGCATTTT. This codes for CASSLGTDDQPQHF.

This clone was found a few times. The V gene is TRBV19, the J gene TRBJ2-7; tentative D call: TRBD2 (5 bases). There are 13 residues in the CDR3. Trimming took 5 bases from V and 4 from J, leaving 12 bases between them. CDR1 and CDR2 from the germline V gene are LNHDA and SQIVND (reference sequence). The CDR3 sequence is CASSPVTTYEQYF. CDR3 sequence (DNA): TGTGCCAGTAGTCCTGTGACTACATACGAGCAGTACTTC.

This rearrangement joins TRBV10-3 to TRBJ1-3; tentative D call: TRBD1 (5 bases). The CDR3 contains 16 residues. Trimming took off 11 bases at V and 0 bases at J, with 20 bases between the two ends. Germline V gene sequence: CDR1 ENHRY, CDR2 SYGVKD. CDR3 nucleotide sequence: TGTGCCGGTCAAGCCGAACGGGGGGTCTCTGGAAACACCATATATTTT. Translation gives CAGQAERGVSGNTIYF.

The gene calls are TRBV5-1 and TRBJ1-3, with TRBD1 matching 9 bases. V was clipped by 0 bases and J by 4 bases; unmatched bases: 14. This CDR3 contains 19 residues. Germline V gene lookup returns CDR1 SGHRS and CDR2 YFSETQ. This chain's CDR3 is CASSLVGTGMAGTGNTIYF. The CDR3, as DNA: TGCGCCAGCAGCTTGGTGGGGACAGGGATGGCGGGGACCGGAAACACCATATATTTT.

The rearrangement uses TRBV30 and TRBJ2-5; D is uncertain. The CDR3 sequence is 11 residues long. Germline CDR1 GTSNPN, CDR2 SVGIG (reference sequence). V lost 3 bases, J lost 0 bases, and 2 bases lay in between. CDR3 protein: CAWSNQETQYF. Written as DNA, the CDR3 is TGTGCCTGGAGCAACCAAGAGACCCAGTACTTC.

This sequence joins TRBV29-1 and TRBJ2-1, with a possible D match to TRBD2 (8 bases). The CDR3 runs 14 residues. The germline CDR1 and CDR2 sequences are SQVTM and ANQGSEA. V was trimmed by 8 bases and J by 3 bases, leaving 17 bases between them. The CDR3 loop reads CSSREGQSYNEQFF. The CDR3 bases are TGCAGCTCCCGGGAGGGACAGAGCTACAATGAGCAGTTCTTC.

V is TRBV18 and J is TRBJ1-5, with D tentatively TRBD1 (5 bases). Trimming pared 4 bases from V and 1 base from J, leaving 14 bases between. Germline CDR1 and CDR2: KGHSH and LQKENI. This CDR3 region has 16 residues. The CDR3 region has the DNA TGTGCCAGCTCACTCCAGGGTTCTGCCAGCAATCAGCCCCAGCATTTT. It is translated as CASSLQGSASNQPQHF.

The rearrangement uses TRBV19 and TRBJ1-1; no reliable D call. The CDR3 totals 13 residues. Germline values: CDR1 LNHDA, CDR2 SQIVND (reference sequence). The V end lost 6 bases, the J end lost 1 base, and 9 bases lay between the germline ends. The DNA for the CDR3 is TGTGCCAGTAGCAATAGCCCGAACACTGAAGCTTTCTTT. Amino acids: CASSNSPNTEAFF.

This clone appeared once. This chain connects TRBV19 to TRBJ1-5, with TRBD1 matching over 7 bases. This CDR3 contains 15 residues. Looked up from germline, CDR1 is LNHDA and CDR2 is SQIVND (reference sequence). Unmatched junction bases numbered 11, after V lost 7 bases and J lost 5 bases. The CDR3 DNA reads as TGTGCCAGTACCGGAGTACAGGGGTTGGATCAGCCCCAGCATTTT. Translation gives CASTGVQGLDQPQHF.

V and J are TRBV24-1 and TRBJ2-1; D possibly corresponds to TRBD2 (6 bases). CDR1 and CDR2 from the germline V gene are KGHDR and SFDVKD. The CDR3 totals 13 residues. Trimming left V 3 bases short and J 8 bases short, with 10 bases between. DNA of the CDR3: TGTGCCACCAGTGATGGAGGGTACGATGAGCAGTTCTTC. This translates into CATSDGGYDEQFF.

The chain joins TRBV6-2 or TRBV6-3 to TRBJ2-7; D may be TRBD1 (5 bases). Germline V lookup: CDR1 MNHEY, CDR2 SVGEGT. V was cut by 5 bases and J by 1 base, with 21 bases left in between. The CDR3 is 17 residues long. The DNA for the CDR3 is TGTGCCAGCAGTCCCCGTAAGCGTGGGGCTTTTTCCTACGAGCAGTACTTC. Protein product: CASSPRKRGAFSYEQYF.

The rearrangement uses TRBV29-1 and TRBJ1-1; unclear D gene. This CDR3 spans 12 amino acids. The germline gives CDR1 SQVTM, CDR2 ANQGSEA. With 5 bases removed from V and 7 bases from J, the gap between germline ends came to 14 bases. This chain's CDR3 is CSVSINDYEAFF. The CDR3 region has the DNA TGCAGCGTTTCCATTAATGACTATGAAGCTTTCTTT.

This chain uses TRBV7-3 with TRBJ2-1; D gene unclear. CDR1 is SGHTA and CDR2 is FQGTGA in the germline V gene. Trimming stripped 2 bases from V and 0 bases from J, with 11 bases between. CDR3 length: 16 residues. CDR3 protein: CASSLDPTSSYNEQFF. CDR3 bases: TGTGCCAGCAGCTTAGATCCCACGAGCTCCTACAATGAGCAGTTCTTC.

The chain has TRBV27 and TRBJ2-1, with 7 positions matching TRBD1. Germline-derived CDR1 and CDR2 are MNHEY and SMNVEV (reference sequence). There are 17 residues in the CDR3. The V segment lost 0 bases and the J segment 0 bases; nucleotides outside the gene matches: 5. The CDR3 spells CASSLSDRPFSYNEQFF. In nucleotides, the CDR3 is TGTGCCAGCAGTTTATCGGACAGGCCCTTCTCCTACAATGAGCAGTTCTTC.

This sequence joins TRBV7-3 and TRBJ2-3, with 8 bases fitting TRBD2. The V gene end was trimmed by 1 base and the J gene end by 1 base; junction bases not matched to a gene: 7. Germline-derived CDR1 and CDR2 are SGHTA and FQGTGA. This CDR3 comprises 17 residues. The CDR3 region has the DNA TGTGCCAGCAGCTTAAATGGTGCGGGGGGACGCACAGATACGCAGTATTTT. As protein: CASSLNGAGGRTDTQYF. Full variable domain (remainder filled in from reference TRBV7-3 and TRBJ2-3): GAGVSQTPSNKVTEKGKYVELRCDPISGHTALYWYRQSLGQGPEFLIYFQGTGAADDSGLPNDRFFAVRPEGSVSTLKIQRTERGDSAVYLCASSLNGAGGRTDTQYFGPGTRLTVL.